The text below deals with one T cell receptor (beta chain). The antigen is undetermined. These data come from a study of STAT5B mutations in CD4+ large granular lymphocyte leukemia. Study-wide results and limits: Compared with healthy controls (2/35), patient top clones favored TRBV06 (8/27).

CDR1 and CDR2 from the germline V gene are SGDLS and YYNGEE. V was shortened by 1 base and J by 5 bases, with 13 bases between the two germline ends. CDR3 length: 15 amino acids. Healthy controls were blood donor buffy coats. The survey-level immunoSEQ assay was used. Method: immunoSEQ multiplex PCR; TCRdb's copy keeps in-frame clones and lacks some. The data contain tens of thousands of clones, 70% to 85% of them singletons. The clonotype was recovered from a human donor in good health. Sequencing was carried out using CD4+ T cells from blood buffy coats. The chain has TRBV9 and TRBJ1-5, with TRBD1 as a possible D gene (6 bases). DNA for the CDR3: TGTGCCAGCAGCGTAATGGGGGCGCTCGATCAGCCCCAGCATTTT. The encoded protein is CASSVMGALDQPQHF.